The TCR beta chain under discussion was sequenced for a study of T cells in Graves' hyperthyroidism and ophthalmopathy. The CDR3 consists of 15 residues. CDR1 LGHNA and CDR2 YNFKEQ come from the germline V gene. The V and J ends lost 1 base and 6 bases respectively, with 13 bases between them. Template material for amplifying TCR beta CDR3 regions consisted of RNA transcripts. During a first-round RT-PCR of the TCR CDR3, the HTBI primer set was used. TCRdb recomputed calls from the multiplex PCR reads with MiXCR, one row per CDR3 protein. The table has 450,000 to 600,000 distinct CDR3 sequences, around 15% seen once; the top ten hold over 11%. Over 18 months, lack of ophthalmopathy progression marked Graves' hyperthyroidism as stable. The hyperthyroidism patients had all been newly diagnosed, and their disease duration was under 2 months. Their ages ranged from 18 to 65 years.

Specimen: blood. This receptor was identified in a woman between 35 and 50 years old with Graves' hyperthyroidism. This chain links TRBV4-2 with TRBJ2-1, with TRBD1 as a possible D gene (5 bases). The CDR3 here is CASSQVGQGSNEQFF. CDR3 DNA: TGTGCCAGCAGCCAAGTCGGGCAGGGAAGCAATGAGCAGTTCTTC.